Shown below are 15 T cell receptor beta chains from a single sample sequenced in a study of blood T cell repertoires in COVID-19. TCRdb's copy holds only in-frame clones and misses some; the assay was immunoSEQ multiplex PCR. The sample contains around 300,000 clones, roughly 86% of which appear only once. The sequenced sample was peripheral blood. The receptors derive from a young man with active or convalescent COVID-19.

The chain employs TRBV3-1 (or the pseudogene TRBV3-2) and TRBJ2-1; 9 bases are a match to TRBD2. This CDR3 has 16 residues. Losses at the gene ends were 6 bases for V and 9 bases for J; bases not matched to a gene: 15. Germline V gene data show CDR1 as LGHDT and CDR2 as YNNKEL (reference sequence). The CDR3 loop reads CASRPLSGGRGSEQFF. As DNA, the CDR3 is TGTGCCAGCAGACCCCTGAGCGGGGGGCGGGGAAGTGAGCAGTTCTTC.

The CDR3 region has the DNA TGTGCCAGTCAGTCAGGGCAGTATAGCAATCAGCCCCAGCATTTT. Its protein is CASQSGQYSNQPQHF. The J gene is TRBJ1-5, the V gene TRBV19, with D perhaps matching TRBD1 (5 bases). V lost 8 bases and J lost 0, with 14 bases in between. From germline, CDR1 is LNHDA and CDR2 SQIVND (reference sequence). The CDR3 totals 15 residues.

This rearrangement joins TRBV19 to TRBJ2-3; D is uncertain. The CDR3 totals 14 residues. The germline V and J ends were trimmed by 10 bases and 7 bases, with 21 bases remaining between them. CDR1 is LNHDA and CDR2 is SQIVND in the germline V gene (reference sequence). CDR3 loop: CATLKPGPTYTQYF. The CDR3 DNA reads TGTGCCACCCTTAAACCAGGCCCCACGTATACGCAGTATTTT.

This chain connects TRBV5-1 to TRBJ2-2, with 9 bases lining up with TRBD1. The germline gives CDR1 SGHRS, CDR2 YFSETQ. The CDR3 spans 14 residues. V shed 5 bases, J shed 8 bases, and the junction held 7 bases outside the gene matches. In DNA, the CDR3 is TGCGCCAGCAGACAGGGGGCCAGCGTAGGGGAGCTGTTTTTT. It specifies CASRQGASVGELFF.

The chain is built from TRBV19 and TRBJ1-1; D remains ambiguous. CDR3 length: 11 residues. CDR1 is LNHDA, CDR2 SQIVND, per germline (reference sequence). Trimming left V 8 bases short and J 3 bases short, with 7 bases between. The CDR3 spells CASASYTEAFF. The CDR3 region has the DNA TGTGCCAGTGCTAGCTACACTGAAGCTTTCTTT.

This chain's CDR3 is CASSSGDYGYTF. The CDR3 DNA reads TGTGCCAGCAGCTCCGGGGACTATGGCTACACCTTC. The V and J genes are TRBV5-4 and TRBJ1-2; D unresolved. The germline CDR1 and CDR2 sequences are SGHNT and YYREEE (reference sequence). V lost 3 bases and J 3 bases, leaving 6 bases between the germline ends. This CDR3 is built from 12 residues.

In DNA form, the CDR3 reads TGTGCCAGCAGCCAAGATCCGAGGGATCTCCAAGAGACCCAGTACTTC. Its translation is CASSQDPRDLQETQYF. The V call is TRBV14, the J call TRBJ2-5; weak D call: TRBD2 (5 bases). The CDR3 is 16 residues long. Between the trimmed V and J ends, which lost 0 bases and 1 base, there was a span of 12 bases. Germline V lookup: CDR1 SGHDN, CDR2 FVKESK.

The chain joins TRBV7-6 to TRBJ2-2; tentatively, D is TRBD1 (6 bases). There are 14 residues in the CDR3. CDR1 is SGHVS, CDR2 FNYEAQ, per germline. Between the trimmed V and J ends, which lost 8 bases and 0 bases, there was a span of 10 bases. CDR3 DNA: TGTGCCAGCGCCCAGGGGTCGAACACCGGGGAGCTGTTTTTT. Translating it yields CASAQGSNTGELFF.

The chain joins TRBV7-2 to TRBJ2-2; maybe TRBD1 (6 bases). V lost 3 bases, J lost 6 bases, and 17 bases lay in between. CDR1 is SGHTA and CDR2 is FQGNSA in the germline V gene. CDR3 length equals 16 residues. CDR3 nucleotide sequence: TGTGCCAGCAGCTTGGACAGCGACAGGTTGCCCGGGGAGCTGTTTTTT. Translating it yields CASSLDSDRLPGELFF. The full variable domain, its missing parts supplied by reference TRBV7-2 and TRBJ2-2, is GAGVSQSPSNKVTEKGKDVELRCDPISGHTALYWYRQSLGQGLEFLIYFQGNSAPDKSGLPSDRFSAERTGGSVSTLTIQRTQQEDSAVYLCASSLDSDRLPGELFFGEGSRLTVL.

This clone was recorded once. The gene calls are TRBV6-5 and TRBJ2-7; 8 bases are a match to TRBD1. Germline V gene lookup returns CDR1 MNHEY and CDR2 SVGAGI. Trimming at V came to 6 bases and at J to 4 bases, leaving 5 bases not matched to a gene. CDR3 size: 13 residues. CDR3 nucleotides: TGTGCCAGCAGGGGACAGGACCTTTACGAGCAGTACTTC. The encoded protein is CASRGQDLYEQYF.

This clone occurred once. The gene calls are TRBV3-1 (or the pseudogene TRBV3-2) and TRBJ2-4, with D possibly being TRBD1 (5 bases). This CDR3 comprises 15 residues. V lost 0 bases to trimming and J lost 6 bases, with 12 bases between them. Per germline, CDR1 LGHDT and CDR2 YNNKEL (reference sequence). The CDR3: CASSQEGAGRNIQYF. The CDR3 coding sequence is TGTGCCAGCAGCCAAGAAGGGGCTGGCAGAAACATTCAGTACTTC.

The chain has TRBV12-3 or TRBV12-4 and TRBJ2-5; tentative D call: TRBD1 (6 bases). The CDR3 has 12 residues. The germline V and J ends were trimmed by 6 bases and 2 bases, with 7 bases remaining between them. The CDR3 nucleotides are TGTGCCAGCAGAACAGGGCAAGAGACCCAGTACTTC. Translating it yields CASRTGQETQYF.

The J gene is TRBJ2-2, the V gene TRBV5-1, with TRBD1 matching over 9 bases. Germline loops: CDR1 SGHRS, CDR2 YFSETQ. V trimming: 4 bases; J trimming: 3 bases; junction bases outside the gene matches: 4. The CDR3 runs 15 residues. CDR3 region: CASSPDRGHTGELFF. The CDR3 nucleotides read TGCGCCAGCAGCCCGGACAGGGGACACACCGGGGAGCTGTTTTTT.

V is TRBV6-6 and J is TRBJ2-5, with D tentatively TRBD2 (6 bases). V shed 0 bases and J shed 14 bases, with 16 bases lying between them. The CDR3 is 13 amino acids. Germline V gene lookup returns CDR1 MNHNY and CDR2 SVGAGI (reference sequence). The CDR3 sequence: CASSYSMEGHPYF. The CDR3 bases are TGTGCCAGCAGTTACTCGATGGAGGGCCATCCCTACTTC.

The rearrangement links TRBV7-3 to TRBJ2-7; 9 bases line up with TRBD1. The V and J ends lost 5 bases and 6 bases, in that order; junction bases with no gene match: 8. Looked up from germline, CDR1 is SGHTA and CDR2 is FQGTGA. The CDR3 extends over 14 amino acids. The CDR3 sequence is CASSPTGGPSEQYF. DNA for the CDR3: TGTGCCAGCAGCCCCACAGGGGGCCCCTCCGAGCAGTACTTC.